These T cell receptor beta chains were read from a single sample in a study of shared clonotypes between healthy human individuals. Some clones are missing from TCRdb's copy, which holds only in-frame ones; the method was immunoSEQ multiplex PCR. This sample has about 520,000 clones; approximately 94% occur once, and the top ten carry about 0.064%. Sample: naive CD4+ T cells sorted from blood. All receptors come from a woman aged 25 to 39 in good health. The CDR3 runs from the conserved cysteine through the conserved F or W. D genes are given only for firm matches. Expanded clones are given a class, and other clones once, few, many or no size at all.

D	V	size	J	DNA	CDR3
TRBD1	TRBV9	.	TRBJ2-6	TGTGCCAGCAGCTCGGGACAGGGGACTGGGGCCAACGTCCTGACTTTC	CASSSGQGTGANVLTF
TRBD1	TRBV6-6	.	TRBJ1-1	TGTGCCAGCGACGATCGCAAGGGGGCCAACACTGAAGCTTTCTTT	CASDDRKGANTEAFF
.	TRBV6-5	.	TRBJ2-7	TGTGCCAGCAGTTACGCCCCCTCGAGCTCCTACGAGCAGTACTTC	CASSYAPSSSYEQYF
.	TRBV5-4	.	TRBJ2-7	TGTGCCAGCAGCTTGGCCCTAGGCGCCTACGAGCAGTACTTC	CASSLALGAYEQYF
.	TRBV5-5	.	TRBJ1-4	TGTGCCAGCAGCTTGGTTAATGAAAAACTGTTTTTT	CASSLVNEKLFF
.	TRBV5-3	once	TRBJ2-3	TGTGCCAGAAGCTTAGCCCTGTACACAGATACGCAGTATTTT	CARSLALYTDTQYF
.	TRBV2	.	TRBJ1-4	TGTGCCAGCAGACCCGACAGAGAAGAAAAACTGTTTTTT	CASRPDREEKLFF
.	TRBV30	.	TRBJ2-5	TGTGCCTGGAGCCCCGGGACCGTAGAGACCCAGTACTTC	CAWSPGTVETQYF
.	TRBV7-7	.	TRBJ2-7	TGTGCCAGCAGCCGCAGCGGTGAGCTGGGAGAGCAGTACTTC	CASSRSGELGEQYF
TRBD1	TRBV5-8	.	TRBJ1-5	TGTGCCAGCAGCAAAGGACAGGCCACTTATAGCAATCAGCCCCAGCATTTT	CASSKGQATYSNQPQHF